This TCR beta chain came from a study of blood T cell repertoires in COVID-19. Across the study: Donors in the United States, Italy and Spain gave samples during acute or convalescent COVID-19.

Germline values: CDR1 SGHTA, CDR2 FQGNSA. The CDR3 extends over 13 amino acids. V gave up 5 bases and J gave up 6 bases, with 14 bases separating them. Original processing notes: Nucleated cell counts were estimated from reference gene primer amplification. Method: immunoSEQ multiplex PCR; TCRdb's copy keeps in-frame clones and lacks some. V, J and clone size reflect that table, while D and trimming were determined from the DNA. Of roughly 230,000 clones listed, 75% to 85% are singletons. The J gene is TRBJ2-7, the V gene TRBV7-2; D unclear. The receptor was derived from a woman in her fifties or sixties with acute or convalescent COVID-19. The sequenced sample was peripheral blood. The CDR3 DNA is TGTGCCAGCAGCCTCTACTTTACTGGCGAGCAGTACTTC. It specifies CASSLYFTGEQYF.